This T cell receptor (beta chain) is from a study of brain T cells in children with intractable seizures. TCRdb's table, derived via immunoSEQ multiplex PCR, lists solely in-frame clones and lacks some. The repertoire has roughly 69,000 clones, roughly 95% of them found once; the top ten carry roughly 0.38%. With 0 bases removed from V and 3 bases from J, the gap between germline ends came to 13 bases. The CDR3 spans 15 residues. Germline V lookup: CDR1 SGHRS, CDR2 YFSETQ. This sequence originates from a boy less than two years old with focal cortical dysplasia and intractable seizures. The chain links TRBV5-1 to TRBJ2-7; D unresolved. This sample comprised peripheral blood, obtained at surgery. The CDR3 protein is CASSLVSAPNYEQYF. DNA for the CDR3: TGCGCCAGCAGCTTGGTTTCAGCCCCTAACTACGAGCAGTACTTC.